The 30 T cell receptor beta chains below all came from one sample that was sequenced in a study of blood T cell repertoires in COVID-19 (dated by TCRdb to 2018 to 2020). Libraries came from the immunoSEQ multiplex PCR assay. This is the immuneACCESS table as TCRdb keeps it, with only in-frame sequences that have V and J called. A part of the clones is gone; compared with another copy, unresolved V genes explain less than half, and the rest is unexplained. The sample profile shows around 140,000 clones; roughly 90% of them were found once. The ten largest clones represent approximately 4.3% of the sample. Specimen: peripheral blood. Receptors were obtained from a man aged 60 to 69 with COVID-19, enrolled during active disease.

The chain joins TRBV7-9 to TRBJ1-2; no reliable D call. Germline V gene lookup returns CDR1 SEHNR and CDR2 FQNEAQ (reference sequence). The CDR3 contains 14 residues. V was trimmed by 9 bases and J by 4 bases, leaving 18 bases between them. This CDR3 reads CASQENRGRYGYTF. The CDR3 DNA sequence: TGTGCCAGTCAGGAGAATCGCGGGCGCTATGGCTACACCTTC. The full variable domain, in which reference TRBV7-9 and TRBJ1-2 provide the parts outside the CDR3, is DTGVSQNPRHKITKRGQNVTFRCDPISEHNRLYWYRQTLGQGPEFLTYFQNEAQLEKSRLLSDRFSAERPKGSFSTLEIQRTEQGDSAMYLCASQENRGRYGYTFGSGTRLTVV.

The chain carries TRBV2 and TRBJ1-1; D is unclear. The CDR3 is made up of 13 amino acids. Per the germline V gene, CDR1 is SNHLY and CDR2 is FYNNEI. V shed 4 bases and J shed 1 base, with 7 bases lying between them. The DNA of the CDR3 is TGTGCCAGCAGTGTACGGGGGAACACTGAAGCTTTCTTT. As protein: CASSVRGNTEAFF. The full variable domain, with the rest looked up from reference TRBV2 and TRBJ1-1, is EPEVTQTPSHQVTQMGQEVILRCVPISNHLYFYWYRQILGQKVEFLVSFYNNEISEKSEIFDDQFSVERPDGSNFTLKIRSTKLEDSAMYFCASSVRGNTEAFFGQGTRLTVV.

V is TRBV3-1 (or the pseudogene TRBV3-2) and J is TRBJ1-5; D is uncertain. CDR1 is LGHDT, CDR2 YNNKEL, per germline (reference sequence). The length of the CDR3 is 15 residues. With 3 bases removed from V and 4 bases from J, the gap between germline ends came to 13 bases. CDR3 region: CASSQSGNQNQPQHF. The CDR3 coding sequence is TGTGCCAGCAGCCAGTCGGGGAATCAGAATCAGCCCCAGCATTTT.

The chain joins TRBV19 to TRBJ2-3; the D gene is possibly TRBD1 (5 bases). CDR1 is LNHDA and CDR2 is SQIVND in the germline V gene (reference sequence). The CDR3 runs to 16 residues. The V end lost 5 bases, the J end lost 3 bases, and 18 bases lay between the germline ends. This CDR3 is CASSATPQGWTDTQYF. The CDR3 nucleotides are TGTGCCAGTAGTGCCACCCCCCAGGGTTGGACAGATACGCAGTATTTT.

This sequence joins TRBV9 and TRBJ2-5; 7 bases match TRBD2. Germline V gene data show CDR1 as SGDLS and CDR2 as YYNGEE. The CDR3 totals 15 residues. Trimming at V came to 1 base and at J to 1 base, leaving 4 bases not matched to a gene. CDR3 bases: TGTGCCAGCAGCGTATCGGGGGGAGGCCAAGAGACCCAGTACTTC. Encoded protein: CASSVSGGGQETQYF.

This clone was picked up one time. This chain joins TRBV19 and TRBJ1-1; 7 bases are shared with TRBD1. The CDR3 sequence is 14 residues long. Germline V gene data show CDR1 as LNHDA and CDR2 as SQIVND (reference sequence). Unmatched junction bases numbered 4, after V lost 6 bases and J lost 0 bases. The CDR3 DNA is TGTGCCAGTAGGGATGGACAGGTGAACACTGAAGCTTTCTTT. Its translation is CASRDGQVNTEAFF.

This chain joins TRBV6-4 and TRBJ2-1; TRBD1 matches 7 bases. Germline V gene sequence: CDR1 MRHNA, CDR2 SNTAGT. The ends lost 5 bases at V and 4 bases at J; junction bases unmatched: 8. This CDR3 has 15 residues. CDR3 bases: TGTGCCAGCAGTTGGGACAGCCTACAATACAATGAGCAGTTCTTC. Protein sequence: CASSWDSLQYNEQFF.

This clone was recorded only once. V usage is TRBV2 and J usage is TRBJ2-1; 10 nucleotides match TRBD1. The CDR3 is 14 amino acids. Unmatched junction bases numbered 8, after V lost 8 bases and J lost 7 bases. CDR1 is SNHLY, CDR2 FYNNEI, per germline. The CDR3 here is CASRPTGGLNEQFF. CDR3 bases: TGTGCCAGCCGACCGACAGGGGGCTTGAATGAGCAGTTCTTC. Filled out from reference TRBV2 and TRBJ2-1, the complete variable domain reads EPEVTQTPSHQVTQMGQEVILRCVPISNHLYFYWYRQILGQKVEFLVSFYNNEISEKSEIFDDQFSVERPDGSNFTLKIRSTKLEDSAMYFCASRPTGGLNEQFFGPGTRLTVL.

The chain has TRBV9 and TRBJ2-7; TRBD2 is a possible D gene (5 bases). Germline CDR1 SGDLS, CDR2 YYNGEE. V was pared by 4 bases and J by 3 bases, with 14 bases between. The CDR3 is 14 amino acids. CDR3 amino acids: CASSPPGKGYEQYF. DNA for the CDR3: TGTGCCAGCAGCCCCCCGGGGAAGGGCTACGAGCAGTACTTC.

The chain has TRBV6-1 and TRBJ2-3; D is ambiguous. Germline lookup yields CDR1 MNHNS and CDR2 SASEGT. CDR3 length: 15 amino acids. The ends were cut back, 3 bases at V and 1 base at J, with 11 bases in the middle. The chain's CDR3 is CASSDVRFGTDTQYF. The CDR3 DNA reads as TGTGCCAGCAGTGACGTGAGGTTCGGCACAGATACGCAGTATTTT.

About this clone: The sample contains more than one DNA sequence encoding this CDR3. The J gene is TRBJ2-3, the V gene TRBV5-1, with TRBD1 matching 10 bases. This CDR3 has 14 amino acids. Losses at the gene ends were 5 bases for V and 3 bases for J; bases not matched to a gene: 3. CDR1 is SGHRS and CDR2 is YFSETQ in the germline V gene. The DNA for the CDR3 is TGCGCCAGCAGTCCGGGACAGGGGACAGATACGCAGTATTTT. It is translated as CASSPGQGTDTQYF.

V is TRBV12-5 and J is TRBJ1-1; D may be TRBD1 (6 bases). There are 18 residues in the CDR3. CDR1 is LGHNT and CDR2 is FRNRAP in the germline V gene. Trimming took off 2 bases at V and 5 bases at J, with 24 bases between the two ends. The CDR3 DNA follows: TGTGCTAGTGGTTTGCTCTTGGGGGCAGGGATGAATCGGACTGAAGCTTTCTTT. Its protein is CASGLLLGAGMNRTEAFF.

The rearrangement links TRBV5-4 to TRBJ2-3, with D uncertain. Germline CDR1 and CDR2: SGHNT and YYREEE (reference sequence). V was pared by 0 bases and J by 0 bases, with 8 bases between. The CDR3 spans 15 residues. CDR3 in amino acids: CASSLDQRSTDTQYF. The CDR3 DNA follows: TGTGCCAGCAGCTTGGACCAGCGTAGCACAGATACGCAGTATTTT.

The J gene is TRBJ1-5, the V gene TRBV6-1; TRBD1 might be the D (5 bases). Trimming cost V 0 bases and J 6 bases, with 12 bases left between them. CDR1 is MNHNS and CDR2 is SASEGT in the germline V gene. The CDR3 contains 15 residues. This CDR3 is CASSEAGRVSQPQHF. CDR3 nucleotide sequence: TGTGCCAGCAGTGAAGCGGGCAGGGTGAGTCAGCCCCAGCATTTT.

The chain joins TRBV9 to TRBJ1-4; D call uncertain. The CDR3 is 11 residues long. Germline loops: CDR1 SGDLS, CDR2 YYNGEE. Trimming left V 5 bases short and J 10 bases short, with 9 bases between. The CDR3 sequence: CASRGEGKLFF. In DNA, the CDR3 is TGTGCCAGCAGGGGCGAGGGAAAACTGTTTTTT.

The rearrangement joins TRBV7-3 to TRBJ2-2; D possibly corresponds to TRBD1 (6 bases). Per germline, CDR1 SGHTA and CDR2 FQGTGA. This CDR3 is built from 16 residues. Trimming removed 5 bases at V and 5 bases at J, with 18 bases between. The chain's CDR3 is CASSNGPPGATGELFF. Written as DNA, the CDR3 is TGTGCCAGCAGCAACGGCCCCCCAGGGGCTACCGGGGAGCTGTTTTTT.

The chain has TRBV13 and TRBJ1-2; 9 positions match TRBD1. Germline trimming cut 5 bases from V and 12 bases from J; bases unmatched to any gene: 7. The CDR3 runs to 12 residues. The germline gives CDR1 PRHDT, CDR2 FYEKMQ (reference sequence). The CDR3 region has the DNA TGTGCCAGCAGCGCCCGGACAGGGGTAAACACCTTC. It specifies CASSARTGVNTF.

V gene TRBV7-2 combines with J gene TRBJ2-2; a weak D match, TRBD2 (6 bases). CDR3 length: 16 residues. Trimming cost V 2 bases and J 2 bases, with 12 bases left between them. Germline V gene data show CDR1 as SGHTA and CDR2 as FQGNSA. CDR3 bases: TGTGCCAGCAGCTTAAACCGGGACTTAAACACCGGGGAGCTGTTTTTT. Protein: CASSLNRDLNTGELFF.

V and J are TRBV4-1 and TRBJ1-3; D is perhaps TRBD1 (6 bases). The germline V and J ends were trimmed by 3 bases and 4 bases, with 13 bases remaining between them. CDR3 length equals 15 residues. The germline V gene has CDR1 MGHRA and CDR2 YSYEKL. CDR3 sequence (DNA): TGCGCCAGCAGCCAGAACAGGGAATGGGGAAACACCATATATTTT. Amino acids: CASSQNREWGNTIYF.

The chain carries TRBV7-2 and TRBJ1-4; D is perhaps TRBD1 (5 bases). This CDR3 region has 16 residues. CDR1 is SGHTA and CDR2 is FQGNSA in the germline V gene. V was trimmed by 4 bases and J by 0 bases, leaving 12 bases between them. The DNA of the CDR3 is TGTGCCAGCAGCTGGCTCGCGACAGCAACTAATGAAAAACTGTTTTTT. Amino acid sequence: CASSWLATATNEKLFF.

The V gene is TRBV5-6, the J gene TRBJ2-1; possible D gene TRBD2, 5 bases. Germline assignment: CDR1 SGHDT and CDR2 YYEEEE. Trimming pared 0 bases from V and 8 bases from J, leaving 9 bases between. This CDR3 is built from 13 residues. CDR3: CASSLVLADEQFF. The CDR3 nucleotides read TGTGCCAGCAGCTTGGTCCTAGCCGATGAGCAGTTCTTC.

This clone was counted only a few times. V usage is TRBV2 and J usage is TRBJ1-6; the D gene is possibly TRBD1 (5 bases). The CDR3 runs to 15 residues. V was shortened by 2 bases and J by 1 base, with 6 bases between the two germline ends. Germline loops: CDR1 SNHLY, CDR2 FYNNEI. CDR3: CASSESGSYNSPLHF. CDR3 coding DNA: TGTGCCAGCAGTGAATCAGGGTCCTATAATTCACCCCTCCACTTT.

The chain is built from TRBV11-2 and TRBJ2-3; 7 bases are shared with TRBD2. V was pared by 5 bases and J by 2 bases, with 7 bases of the junction left unmatched. Germline CDR1 is SGHAT and CDR2 is FQNNGV. The CDR3 is made up of 15 amino acids. The chain's CDR3 is CASSGRTSSTDTQYF. CDR3 DNA: TGTGCCAGCAGCGGTAGGACTAGTTCCACAGATACGCAGTATTTT.

The gene calls are TRBV6-5 and TRBJ1-1; TRBD1 aligns across 7 bases. V gave up 6 bases and J gave up 7 bases; unmatched junction bases: 8. The CDR3 has 13 residues. Looked up from germline, CDR1 is MNHEY and CDR2 is SVGAGI. The CDR3 nucleotides read TGTGCCAGCAGCACAGGGGTAAGGATTGAAGCTTTCTTT. Protein sequence: CASSTGVRIEAFF.

The chain combines TRBV7-2 with TRBJ2-5; 9 bases are shared with TRBD1. The CDR3 contains 15 residues. Germline V CDR1 and CDR2: SGHTA, FQGNSA. V lost 5 bases and J lost 5; bases outside the gene matches: 9. Written as DNA, the CDR3 is TGTGCCAGCAGCCCGGACAGGGGAGCGTCGGAGACCCAGTACTTC. Translation gives CASSPDRGASETQYF.

In nucleotides, the CDR3 is TGCGCCAGCAGCCCCCAAGCTCTAACAGATACGCAGTATTTT. Residues: CASSPQALTDTQYF. The gene calls are TRBV5-1 and TRBJ2-3; D ambiguous. V was cut by 4 bases and J by 3 bases, with 12 bases left in between. The CDR3 totals 14 residues. Looked up from germline, CDR1 is SGHRS and CDR2 is YFSETQ.

The gene calls are TRBV6-2 or TRBV6-3 and TRBJ2-2, with TRBD1 matching 7 bases. Trimming at V came to 2 bases and at J to 6 bases, leaving 6 bases not matched to a gene. The CDR3 runs 15 residues. The germline V gene encodes CDR1 MNHEY and CDR2 SVGEGT. The CDR3 is CASSYPTGNAGELFF. CDR3 coding DNA: TGTGCCAGCAGTTACCCGACAGGGAATGCCGGGGAGCTGTTTTTT.

The V call is TRBV10-3, the J call TRBJ1-2; 8 bases map to TRBD1. CDR3 length: 15 residues. CDR1 and CDR2 (germline): ENHRY, SYGVKD. V shed 6 bases, J shed 7 bases, and the junction held 13 bases outside the gene matches. The CDR3 nucleotides are TGTGCCATCAGGACGGACAGGGCCAACTTAGCTGGCTACACCTTC. It specifies CAIRTDRANLAGYTF.

The V call is TRBV6-6, the J call TRBJ1-1; a weak D match, TRBD1 (5 bases). Germline V gene data show CDR1 as MNHNY and CDR2 as SVGAGI (reference sequence). There are 13 residues in the CDR3. Trimming took 8 bases from V and 1 from J, leaving 11 bases between them. The CDR3, as DNA: TGTGCCAGCCGGGGGGTTACGAACACTGAAGCTTTCTTT. Translated, it gives CASRGVTNTEAFF.

CDR3 sequence: CASATGDSGNTIYF. The CDR3 nucleotides read TGCGCCAGCGCGACAGGGGACTCTGGAAACACCATATATTTT. The gene calls are TRBV5-1 and TRBJ1-3; 8 bases match TRBD1. J gave up 0 bases and V 7 bases, and 3 bases lay outside the gene matches. The V gene's germline CDR1 is SGHRS and CDR2 YFSETQ. This CDR3 contains 14 residues. The full variable domain, with the rest looked up from reference TRBV5-1 and TRBJ1-3, is KAGVTQTPRYLIKTRGQQVTLSCSPISGHRSVSWYQQTPGQGLQFLFEYFSETQRNKGNFPGRFSGRQFSNSRSEMNVSTLELGDSALYLCASATGDSGNTIYFGEGSWLTVV.